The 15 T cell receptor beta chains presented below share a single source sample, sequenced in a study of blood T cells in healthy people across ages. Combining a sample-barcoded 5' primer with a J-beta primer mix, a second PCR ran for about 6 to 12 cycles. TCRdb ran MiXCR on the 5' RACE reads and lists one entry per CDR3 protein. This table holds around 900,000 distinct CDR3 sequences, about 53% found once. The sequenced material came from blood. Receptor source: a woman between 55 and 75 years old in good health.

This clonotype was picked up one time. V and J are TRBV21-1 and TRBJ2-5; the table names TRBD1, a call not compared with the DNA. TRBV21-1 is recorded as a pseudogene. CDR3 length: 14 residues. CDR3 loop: CASSKAGGRETQYF. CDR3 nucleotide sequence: TGTGCCAGCAGCAAGGCAGGGGGCCGGGAGACCCAGTACTTC.

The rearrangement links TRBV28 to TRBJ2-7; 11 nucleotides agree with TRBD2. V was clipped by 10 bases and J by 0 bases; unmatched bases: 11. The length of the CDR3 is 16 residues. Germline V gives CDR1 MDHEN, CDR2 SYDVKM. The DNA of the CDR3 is TGTGCCACCTCCGGGACTAGCGGCCATGGCTCCTACGAGCAGTACTTC. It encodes CATSGTSGHGSYEQYF. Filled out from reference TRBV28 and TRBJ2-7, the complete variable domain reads DVKVTQSSRYLVKRTGEKVFLECVQDMDHENMFWYRQDPGLGLRLIYFSYDVKMKEKGDIPEGYSVSREKKERFSLILESASTNQTSMYLCATSGTSGHGSYEQYFGPGTRLTVT.

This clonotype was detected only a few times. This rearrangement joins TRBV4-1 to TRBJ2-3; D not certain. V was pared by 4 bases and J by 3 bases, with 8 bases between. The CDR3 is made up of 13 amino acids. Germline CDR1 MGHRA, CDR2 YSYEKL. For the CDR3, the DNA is TGCGCCAGCAGCCGGGCCCCGACAGATACGCAGTATTTT. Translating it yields CASSRAPTDTQYF.

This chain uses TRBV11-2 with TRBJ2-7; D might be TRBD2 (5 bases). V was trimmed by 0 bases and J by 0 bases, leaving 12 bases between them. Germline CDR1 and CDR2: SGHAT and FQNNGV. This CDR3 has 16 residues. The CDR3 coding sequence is TGTGCCAGCAGCTTAGATTCGGGAACGAGCTCCTACGAGCAGTACTTC. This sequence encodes CASSLDSGTSSYEQYF.

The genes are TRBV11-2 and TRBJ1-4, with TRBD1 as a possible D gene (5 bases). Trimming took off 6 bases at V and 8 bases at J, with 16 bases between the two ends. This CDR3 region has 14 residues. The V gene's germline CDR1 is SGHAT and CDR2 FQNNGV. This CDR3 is CASRMQGNSEKLFF. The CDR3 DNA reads TGTGCCAGCAGAATGCAGGGTAATAGCGAAAAACTGTTTTTT.

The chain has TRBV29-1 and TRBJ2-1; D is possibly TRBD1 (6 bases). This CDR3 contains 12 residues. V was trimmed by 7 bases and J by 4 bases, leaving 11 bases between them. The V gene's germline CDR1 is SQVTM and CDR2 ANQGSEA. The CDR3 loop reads CSAEDRYNEQFF. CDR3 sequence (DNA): TGCAGCGCTGAGGACAGATACAATGAGCAGTTCTTC.

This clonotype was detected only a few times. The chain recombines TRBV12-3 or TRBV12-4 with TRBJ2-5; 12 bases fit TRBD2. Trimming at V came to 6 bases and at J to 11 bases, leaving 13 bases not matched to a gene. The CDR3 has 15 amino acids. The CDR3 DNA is TGTGCCAGCAGGACCGGGACTAGCGGGCCTGGGGAGCAGTACTTC. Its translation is CASRTGTSGPGEQYF.

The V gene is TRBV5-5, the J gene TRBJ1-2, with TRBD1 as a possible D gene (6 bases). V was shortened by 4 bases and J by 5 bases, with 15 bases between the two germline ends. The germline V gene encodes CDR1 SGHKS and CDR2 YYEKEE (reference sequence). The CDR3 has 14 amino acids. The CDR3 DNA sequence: TGTGCCAGCAGCACCTCGCAGGGGTGGTATGGCTACACCTTC. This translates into CASSTSQGWYGYTF.

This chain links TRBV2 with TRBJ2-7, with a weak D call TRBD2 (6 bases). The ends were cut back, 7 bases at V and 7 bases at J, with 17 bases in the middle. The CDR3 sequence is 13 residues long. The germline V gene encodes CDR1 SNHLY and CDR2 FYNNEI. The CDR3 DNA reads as TGTGCCAGCACCATAAGACTAGACAATGAGCAGTACTTC. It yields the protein CASTIRLDNEQYF.

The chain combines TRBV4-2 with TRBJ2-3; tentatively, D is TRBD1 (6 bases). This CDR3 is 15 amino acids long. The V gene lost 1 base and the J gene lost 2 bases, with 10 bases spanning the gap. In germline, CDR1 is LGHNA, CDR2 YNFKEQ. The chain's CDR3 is CASSQVGTNTDTQYF. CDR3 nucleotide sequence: TGTGCCAGCAGCCAAGTAGGGACAAACACAGATACGCAGTATTTT.

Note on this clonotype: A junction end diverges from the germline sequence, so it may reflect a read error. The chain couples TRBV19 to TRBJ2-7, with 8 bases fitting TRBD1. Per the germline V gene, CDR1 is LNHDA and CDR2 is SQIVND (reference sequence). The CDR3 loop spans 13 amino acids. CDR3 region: CAGSVNRGSEQYF. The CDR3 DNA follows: TGTGCCGGTAGTGTCAACAGGGGGAGCGAGCAGTACTTC.

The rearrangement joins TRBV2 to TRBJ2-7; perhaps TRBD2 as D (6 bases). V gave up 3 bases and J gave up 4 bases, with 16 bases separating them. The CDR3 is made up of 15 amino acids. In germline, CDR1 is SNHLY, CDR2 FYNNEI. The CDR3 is CASSDLGSGVYEQYF. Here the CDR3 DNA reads TGTGCCAGCAGTGATTTAGGGTCGGGGGTTTACGAGCAGTACTTC.

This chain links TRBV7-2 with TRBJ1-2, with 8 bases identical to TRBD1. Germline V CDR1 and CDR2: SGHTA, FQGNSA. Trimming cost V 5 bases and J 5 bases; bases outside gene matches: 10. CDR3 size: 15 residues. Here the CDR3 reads CASSPGQGRRYGYTF. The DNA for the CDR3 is TGTGCCAGCAGCCCTGGACAGGGAAGGAGGTATGGCTACACCTTC.

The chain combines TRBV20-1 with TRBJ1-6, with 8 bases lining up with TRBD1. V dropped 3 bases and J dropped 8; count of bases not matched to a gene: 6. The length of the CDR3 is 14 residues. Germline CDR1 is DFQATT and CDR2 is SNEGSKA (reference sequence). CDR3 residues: CSARKDRVDSPLHF. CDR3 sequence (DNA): TGCAGTGCTAGGAAGGACAGGGTAGATTCACCCCTCCACTTT.

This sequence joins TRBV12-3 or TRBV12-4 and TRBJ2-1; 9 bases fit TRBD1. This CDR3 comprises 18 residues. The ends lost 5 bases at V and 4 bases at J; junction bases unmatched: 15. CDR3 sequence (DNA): TGTGCCAGCAGTATCTCGGGACAGGGTATCATAGGGTACAATGAGCAGTTCTTC. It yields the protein CASSISGQGIIGYNEQFF.